This T cell receptor (beta chain) appears in the sequencing data of a study of cytotoxic CD8 clonotypes in ibrutinib-treated CLL. About the study: There were, on average, 255,043 productive templates and tens of thousands of productive rearrangements per sample.

Whole-study results and caveats: Against age-matched healthy donors, baseline clonality ran higher and tracked circulating CD8+ T-cell counts. Shared public clonotypes were rare, and on treatment they either got smaller or stayed the same.

The CDR3 is made up of 12 amino acids. V lost 4 bases and J 5 bases, leaving 9 bases between the germline ends. The germline CDR1 and CDR2 sequences are SGHRS and YFSETQ. Clones were read by immunoSEQ multiplex PCR, and TCRdb kept only the in-frame ones, dropping some. The sample carries more than 70,000 clones, about 85% recorded once. As for this clone: Its antigen is as yet unknown.

The V gene is TRBV5-1, the J gene TRBJ1-1, with D maybe TRBD1 (5 bases). The receptor was derived from a human donor with chronic lymphocytic leukemia. This specimen consisted of PBMCs, obtained after 12 months of ibrutinib treatment. This chain's CDR3 is CASSMWGTEAFF. For the CDR3, the DNA is TGCGCCAGCAGCATGTGGGGGACTGAAGCTTTCTTT.